These 29 T cell receptor beta chains were all obtained from the same sample, sequenced in a study of glioma-infiltrating T cells after dendritic cell vaccination. Assay used: immunoSEQ multiplex PCR; TCRdb lists only in-frame clones, some missing. The table shows roughly 100,000 clones, with roughly four fifths occurring only once. Specified time point: after dendritic cell vaccination, including at tumor progression/relapse. The material was blood, obtained after dendritic cell vaccination. The receptor set was obtained from a human donor with glioblastoma.

This chain joins TRBV2 and TRBJ1-1, with D perhaps TRBD1 (6 bases). CDR3 length equals 12 residues. Germline loops: CDR1 SNHLY, CDR2 FYNNEI. The V end was cut by 2 bases, the J end by 7 bases, with 8 bases between. This CDR3 reads CASSEFRGEAFF. CDR3 nucleotides: TGTGCCAGCAGTGAATTCAGGGGTGAAGCTTTCTTT. The full variable domain, completed using reference TRBV2 and TRBJ1-1, is EPEVTQTPSHQVTQMGQEVILRCVPISNHLYFYWYRQILGQKVEFLVSFYNNEISEKSEIFDDQFSVERPDGSNFTLKIRSTKLEDSAMYFCASSEFRGEAFFGQGTRLTVV.

The chain links TRBV9 to TRBJ1-1; no clear D gene. Trimming pared 3 bases from V and 4 bases from J, leaving 10 bases between. This CDR3 comprises 13 residues. The germline V gene encodes CDR1 SGDLS and CDR2 YYNGEE. The CDR3 spells CASSDDIVTEAFF. CDR3 DNA: TGTGCCAGCAGCGATGACATTGTCACTGAAGCTTTCTTT.

The chain couples TRBV4-1 to TRBJ2-7; a weak D match, TRBD1 (5 bases). This CDR3 is 13 amino acids long. V shed 0 bases and J shed 6 bases, with 9 bases lying between them. The germline V gene encodes CDR1 MGHRA and CDR2 YSYEKL. CDR3 nucleotides: TGCGCCAGCAGCCAAGAGACAGCGCGCGAGCAGTACTTC. Translation: CASSQETAREQYF.

This chain links TRBV4-2 with TRBJ1-5; D unclear. Germline CDR1 LGHNA, CDR2 YNFKEQ. Between the trimmed V and J ends, which lost 0 bases and 0 bases, there was a span of 3 bases. This CDR3 region has 14 residues. CDR3: CASSQEASNQPQHF. Written as DNA, the CDR3 is TGTGCCAGCAGCCAAGAAGCTAGCAATCAGCCCCAGCATTTT.

This clone appeared once. This chain links TRBV13 with TRBJ1-2; TRBD1 matches 9 bases. V gave up 3 bases and J gave up 2 bases; unmatched junction bases: 1. CDR1 PRHDT and CDR2 FYEKMQ come from the germline V gene (reference sequence). The CDR3 is 14 residues long. The CDR3 here is CASSFDRGNYGYTF. CDR3 nucleotides: TGTGCCAGCAGCTTTGACAGGGGGAACTATGGCTACACCTTC.

This chain links TRBV2 with TRBJ2-3, with 14 bases that match TRBD2. This CDR3 comprises 16 residues. With 5 bases clipped from V and 2 bases from J, the junction kept 3 bases outside the gene matches. CDR1 SNHLY and CDR2 FYNNEI come from the germline V gene. The CDR3 DNA reads TGTGCCAGCAGTTCGACTAGCGGGGGGGTCACAGATACGCAGTATTTT. Protein sequence: CASSSTSGGVTDTQYF.

This chain uses TRBV2 with TRBJ1-1; D is undetermined. The CDR3 has 13 residues. Between the trimmed V and J ends, which lost 6 bases and 0 bases, there was a span of 8 bases. The germline V gene has CDR1 SNHLY and CDR2 FYNNEI. This CDR3 is CASRAGMNTEAFF. CDR3 in DNA: TGTGCCAGCAGGGCGGGGATGAACACTGAAGCTTTCTTT.

The V call is TRBV5-4, the J call TRBJ1-2, with D maybe TRBD1 (6 bases). The CDR3 is 13 residues long. Deletions cut 0 bases from V and 4 bases from J, with 7 bases between. Germline CDR1 is SGHNT and CDR2 is YYREEE (reference sequence). The CDR3 DNA follows: TGTGCCAGCAGCTTGGTCAGGGGCTATGGCTACACCTTC. Amino acids: CASSLVRGYGYTF.

J is TRBJ1-5 and V is TRBV6-5; the D is unclear. Germline V CDR1 and CDR2: MNHEY, SVGAGI. The V end was cut by 2 bases, the J end by 4 bases, with 6 bases between. The CDR3 has 13 residues. This CDR3 reads CASSYGRNQPQHF. The CDR3 DNA follows: TGTGCCAGCAGTTACGGGAGAAATCAGCCCCAGCATTTT.

This clone was detected a few times. V gene TRBV7-2 combines with J gene TRBJ2-7; TRBD2 is a possible D gene (6 bases). The CDR3 runs 12 residues. CDR1 SGHTA and CDR2 FQGNSA come from the germline V gene. V gave up 2 bases and J gave up 4 bases, with 6 bases separating them. CDR3 bases: TGTGCCAGCAGCTTACGGGAGTACGAGCAGTACTTC. Protein sequence: CASSLREYEQYF.

The genes are TRBV6-6 and TRBJ2-4; D remains ambiguous. This CDR3 is built from 15 residues. V was clipped by 0 bases and J by 5 bases, with 11 bases between them. Germline lookup yields CDR1 MNHNY and CDR2 SVGAGI (reference sequence). CDR3 amino acids: CASSYSGGVQNIQYF. DNA of the CDR3: TGTGCCAGCAGTTACTCGGGTGGAGTCCAAAACATTCAGTACTTC.

V is TRBV29-1 and J is TRBJ2-7; 7 bases align to TRBD2. CDR1 is SQVTM, CDR2 ANQGSEA, per germline. CDR3 length: 13 amino acids. V shed 7 bases, J shed 3 bases, and the junction held 9 bases outside the gene matches. CDR3 coding DNA: TGCAGCGGGTCAGTCGGGGGGAACTACGAGCAGTACTTC. Translated: CSGSVGGNYEQYF.

In its sample, this clone is large (0.1 to 1%). The genes are TRBV6-5 and TRBJ1-1, with 8 bases fitting TRBD1. The CDR3 loop spans 15 amino acids. Trimming cost V 6 bases and J 1 base; bases outside gene matches: 7. Looked up from germline, CDR1 is MNHEY and CDR2 is SVGAGI. The CDR3 nucleotides are TGTGCCAGCAGGGGAGGAGACAGGGGGAACACTGAAGCTTTCTTT. Translated, it gives CASRGGDRGNTEAFF.

The chain carries TRBV7-3 and TRBJ2-7; TRBD1 matches 9 bases. The V gene's germline CDR1 is SGHTA and CDR2 FQGTGA. J was trimmed by 2 bases and V by 2 bases; bases with no gene match: 1. CDR3 length equals 14 residues. CDR3 DNA: TGTGCCAGCAGCTTAGGGACAGGGCCCTACGAGCAGTACTTC. Its protein product is CASSLGTGPYEQYF. The full variable domain, completed using reference TRBV7-3 and TRBJ2-7, is GAGVSQTPSNKVTEKGKYVELRCDPISGHTALYWYRQSLGQGPEFLIYFQGTGAADDSGLPNDRFFAVRPEGSVSTLKIQRTERGDSAVYLCASSLGTGPYEQYFGPGTRLTVT.

This clone turned up a few times. The V and J genes are TRBV30 and TRBJ1-1, with 7 bases identical to TRBD1. Per germline, CDR1 GTSNPN and CDR2 SVGIG (reference sequence). The CDR3 is made up of 15 amino acids. J gave up 4 bases and V 2 bases, and 10 bases lay outside the gene matches. CDR3 in DNA: TGTGCCTGGAGTTCTACGGGACAGAGGGTCACTGAAGCTTTCTTT. This gives the protein CAWSSTGQRVTEAFF.

Comments on this clone: The germline gene is not matched at one end of the junction; a read error may be the cause. V usage is TRBV5-1 and J usage is TRBJ2-1, with a possible D match to TRBD1 (6 bases). Per the germline V gene, CDR1 is SGHRS and CDR2 is YFSETQ. The CDR3 extends over 14 amino acids. CDR3 in amino acids: CASSLADSYNEQLF. Written as DNA, the CDR3 is TGCGCCAGCAGCTTGGCGGACAGTTACAATGAGCAGCTCTTC.

A note on this clone: Other DNA sequences of this sample code for an identical CDR3. The chain couples TRBV4-3 to TRBJ1-6; unclear D gene. V was pared by 0 bases and J by 10 bases, with 13 bases between. CDR1 and CDR2 from the germline V gene are LGHNA and YSLEER. This CDR3 comprises 15 residues. The chain's CDR3 is CASSQEWRGNSPLHF. For the CDR3, the DNA is TGCGCCAGCAGCCAAGAATGGAGAGGGAACTCACCCCTCCACTTT.

The rearrangement joins TRBV25-1 to TRBJ2-2; tentative D call: TRBD2 (5 bases). From germline, CDR1 is MGHDK and CDR2 SYGVNS. CDR3 length equals 14 residues. The V and J ends lost 6 bases and 0 bases respectively, with 8 bases between them. In DNA, the CDR3 is TGTGCCAGCAGAGAGGGCCCGAACACCGGGGAGCTGTTTTTT. Translating gives CASREGPNTGELFF. Drawing the rest from reference TRBV25-1 and TRBJ2-2, the complete variable domain is EADIYQTPRYLVIGTGKKITLECSQTMGHDKMYWYQQDPGMELHLIHYSYGVNSTEKGDLSSESTVSRIRTEHFPLTLESARPSHTSQYLCASREGPNTGELFFGEGSRLTVL.

Comments on this clone: The sample has other DNA sequences that encode this CDR3 too. The chain is built from TRBV6-1 and TRBJ1-5; D possibly corresponds to TRBD1 (5 bases). The V and J ends lost 6 bases and 9 bases respectively, with 12 bases between them. Germline assignment: CDR1 MNHNS and CDR2 SASEGT. The CDR3 extends over 12 amino acids. CDR3 nucleotide sequence: TGTGCCAGCAGGCGGGGGGAAGGGCCCCAGCATTTT. It is translated as CASRRGEGPQHF.

This clone was seen once. The J gene is TRBJ2-3, the V gene TRBV4-1, with 8 nucleotides matching TRBD1. Trimming at V came to 4 bases and at J to 3 bases, leaving 6 bases not matched to a gene. The CDR3 covers 15 residues. The germline gives CDR1 MGHRA, CDR2 YSYEKL. The CDR3 reads CASSRQGARTDTQYF. As DNA, the CDR3 is TGCGCCAGCAGCCGCCAGGGGGCGCGTACAGATACGCAGTATTTT.

The V call is TRBV5-8, the J call TRBJ1-3; tentative D call: TRBD1 (5 bases). CDR3 size: 13 residues. The germline V gene has CDR1 SGHTS and CDR2 YDEGEE. The germline V and J ends were trimmed by 4 bases and 2 bases, with 7 bases remaining between them. The CDR3 DNA follows: TGTGCCAGCAGCCAGGGCCCTGGAAACACCATATATTTT. Translation: CASSQGPGNTIYF.

The gene calls are TRBV9 and TRBJ2-1; unclear D gene. Trimming pared 0 bases from V and 2 bases from J, leaving 18 bases between. The length of the CDR3 is 18 residues. Germline loops: CDR1 SGDLS, CDR2 YYNGEE. CDR3 amino acids: CASSVGGTTRTTYNEQFF. CDR3 nucleotide sequence: TGTGCCAGCAGCGTAGGTGGCACCACCCGTACTACCTACAATGAGCAGTTCTTC.

The CDR3 reads CASSPGTSGGDEQYF. In DNA, the CDR3 is TGTGCCAGCAGCCCCGGGACTAGCGGGGGGGACGAGCAGTACTTC. The rearrangement links TRBV11-2 to TRBJ2-7, with 16 bases lining up with TRBD2. Losses at the gene ends were 5 bases for V and 5 bases for J; bases not matched to a gene: 3. The CDR3 sequence is 15 residues long. Germline V lookup: CDR1 SGHAT, CDR2 FQNNGV.

This clone was seen more than once but under ten times. The chain employs TRBV15 and TRBJ2-5, with TRBD2 matching 7 bases. The CDR3 runs 14 residues. The J segment lost 2 bases and the V segment lost 1 base, leaving 1 base of the junction unmatched. Per the germline V gene, CDR1 is LNHNV and CDR2 is YYDKDF (reference sequence). In DNA form, the CDR3 reads TGTGCCACCAGCAGAGGCGGGGGTCAAGAGACCCAGTACTTC. Translation gives CATSRGGGQETQYF. Full variable domain (outside the CDR3, taken from reference TRBV15 and TRBJ2-5): DAMVIQNPRYQVTQFGKPVTLSCSQTLNHNVMYWYQQKSSQAPKLLFHYYDKDFNNEADTPDNFQSRRPNTSFCFLDIRSPGLGDTAMYLCATSRGGGQETQYFGPGTRLLVL.

This chain joins TRBV5-6 and TRBJ1-2, with a weak D call TRBD1 (6 bases). Trimming left V 7 bases short and J 4 bases short, with 20 bases between. This CDR3 spans 15 amino acids. Germline assignment: CDR1 SGHDT and CDR2 YYEEEE. CDR3 protein: CASARWGGGTYGYTF. The CDR3 DNA sequence: TGTGCCAGCGCCCGGTGGGGTGGGGGCACCTATGGCTACACCTTC.

The V and J genes are TRBV2 and TRBJ2-3; D unclear. The CDR3 is 15 residues long. Germline CDR1 and CDR2: SNHLY and FYNNEI. The germline V and J ends were trimmed by 3 bases and 2 bases, with 12 bases remaining between them. The CDR3 spells CASSEARSLTDTQYF. CDR3 nucleotide sequence: TGTGCCAGCAGTGAGGCCAGATCCCTCACAGATACGCAGTATTTT. The variable domain in full, with the rest retrieved from reference TRBV2 and TRBJ2-3, is EPEVTQTPSHQVTQMGQEVILRCVPISNHLYFYWYRQILGQKVEFLVSFYNNEISEKSEIFDDQFSVERPDGSNFTLKIRSTKLEDSAMYFCASSEARSLTDTQYFGPGTRLTVL.

The CDR3 DNA reads TGTGCCAGCAGTCCCCATGGGGGGGCTACAGATACGCAGTATTTT. It encodes CASSPHGGATDTQYF. The V gene is TRBV7-2, the J gene TRBJ2-3; tentatively, D is TRBD2 (7 bases). This CDR3 has 15 residues. Germline loops: CDR1 SGHTA, CDR2 FQGNSA. The V gene lost 6 bases and the J gene lost 3 bases, with 16 bases spanning the gap.

V and J are TRBV27 and TRBJ2-1, with 10 bases fitting TRBD2. Unmatched junction bases numbered 3, after V lost 0 bases and J lost 4 bases. Looked up from germline, CDR1 is MNHEY and CDR2 is SMNVEV (reference sequence). This CDR3 contains 16 residues. CDR3 sequence reads: CASSLSNSGGYNEQFF. DNA of the CDR3: TGTGCCAGCAGTTTATCGAATAGCGGGGGGTACAATGAGCAGTTCTTC.

J is TRBJ1-1 and V is TRBV7-2; possibly TRBD1 for D (6 bases). The CDR3 contains 15 residues. The germline V gene has CDR1 SGHTA and CDR2 FQGNSA. V lost 3 bases, J lost 2 bases, and 13 bases lay in between. The CDR3 here is CASSFGGAGNTEAFF. The CDR3 DNA sequence: TGTGCCAGCAGCTTCGGGGGGGCAGGTAACACTGAAGCTTTCTTT.